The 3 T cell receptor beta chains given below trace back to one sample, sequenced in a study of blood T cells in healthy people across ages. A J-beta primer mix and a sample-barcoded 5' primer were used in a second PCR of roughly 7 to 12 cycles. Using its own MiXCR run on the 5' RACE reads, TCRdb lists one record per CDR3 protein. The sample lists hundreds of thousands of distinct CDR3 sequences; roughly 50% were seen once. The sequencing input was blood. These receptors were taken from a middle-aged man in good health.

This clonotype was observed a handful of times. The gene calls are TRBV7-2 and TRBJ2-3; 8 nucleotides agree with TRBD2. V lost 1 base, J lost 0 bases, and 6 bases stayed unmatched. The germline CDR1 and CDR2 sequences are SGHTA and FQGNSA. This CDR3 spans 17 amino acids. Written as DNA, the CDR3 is TGTGCCAGCAGCTTAGGTACTAGCGGACTTAGCACAGATACGCAGTATTTT. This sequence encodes CASSLGTSGLSTDTQYF.

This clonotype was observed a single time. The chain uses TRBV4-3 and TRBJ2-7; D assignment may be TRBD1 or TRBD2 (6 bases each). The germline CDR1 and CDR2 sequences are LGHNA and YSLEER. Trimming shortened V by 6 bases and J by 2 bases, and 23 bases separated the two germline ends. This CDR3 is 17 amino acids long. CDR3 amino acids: CASRIREGGGIPYEQYF. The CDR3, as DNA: TGCGCCAGCAGGATCCGGGAAGGGGGAGGAATTCCCTACGAGCAGTACTTC.

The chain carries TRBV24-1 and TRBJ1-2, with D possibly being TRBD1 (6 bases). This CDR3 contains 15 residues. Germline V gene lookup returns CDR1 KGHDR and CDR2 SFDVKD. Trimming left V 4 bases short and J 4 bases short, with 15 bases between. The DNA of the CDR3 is TGTGCCACCAGTGACTCAGGGGAGGGTTTCTATGGCTACACCTTC. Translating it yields CATSDSGEGFYGYTF.